Following are 7 T cell receptor beta chains from one sample sequenced in a study of blood T cell repertoires in COVID-19. Libraries were prepared by immunoSEQ multiplex PCR; TCRdb keeps only in-frame clonotypes and omits some of them. The data contain over 75,000 clones, approximately 83% of them singletons. Material: peripheral blood. Source of these receptors: a woman older than 75 with active or convalescent COVID-19.

The chain joins TRBV11-2 to TRBJ2-1; 9 positions match TRBD1. CDR3 length equals 15 residues. Trimming cost V 6 bases and J 8 bases; bases outside gene matches: 11. Germline CDR1 is SGHAT and CDR2 is FQNNGV. CDR3 sequence: CASSLGTGRAHEQFF. The CDR3 region has the DNA TGTGCCAGCAGTCTCGGGACAGGGAGGGCTCATGAGCAGTTCTTC. The full variable domain, completed using reference TRBV11-2 and TRBJ2-1, is EAGVAQSPRYKIIEKRQSVAFWCNPISGHATLYWYQQILGQGPKLLIQFQNNGVVDDSQLPKDRFSAERLKGVDSTLKIQPAKLEDSAVYLCASSLGTGRAHEQFFGPGTRLTVL.

The rearrangement links TRBV4-2 to TRBJ1-5; 9 positions match TRBD1. This CDR3 has 14 amino acids. Trimming took 1 base from V and 6 from J; bases not matched to a gene: 1. The germline gives CDR1 LGHNA, CDR2 YNFKEQ. This CDR3 reads CASSQATGGQPQHF. The CDR3 nucleotides read TGTGCCAGCAGCCAAGCGACAGGGGGTCAGCCCCAGCATTTT.

The chain combines TRBV10-3 with TRBJ2-3; tentatively, D is TRBD1 (6 bases). The germline CDR1 and CDR2 sequences are ENHRY and SYGVKD. The CDR3 runs 15 residues. Trimming shortened V by 5 bases and J by 1 base, and 13 bases separated the two germline ends. The CDR3 reads CAISSGAQGTDTQYF. The DNA for the CDR3 is TGTGCCATCAGTTCAGGGGCACAGGGCACAGATACGCAGTATTTT.

The chain couples TRBV6-5 to TRBJ2-2; no clear D. CDR3 length: 14 amino acids. Germline V gene data show CDR1 as MNHEY and CDR2 as SVGAGI. V was pared by 7 bases and J by 0 bases, with 9 bases between. CDR3 region: CASILTANTGELFF. The CDR3 coding sequence is TGTGCCAGCATTTTAACAGCGAACACCGGGGAGCTGTTTTTT.

This clone was detected a few times. The chain joins TRBV18 to TRBJ1-6; 7 nucleotides match TRBD1. V was clipped by 4 bases and J by 5 bases; unmatched bases: 5. From germline, CDR1 is KGHSH and CDR2 LQKENI. The CDR3 sequence is 15 residues long. CDR3 amino acids: CASSLGTDHNSPLHF. The CDR3 nucleotides read TGTGCCAGCTCACTTGGGACAGACCATAATTCACCCCTCCACTTT. The full variable domain, its missing parts supplied by reference TRBV18 and TRBJ1-6, is NAGVMQNPRHLVRRRGQEARLRCSPMKGHSHVYWYRQLPEEGLKFMVYLQKENIIDESGMPKERFSAEFPKEGPSILRIQQVVRGDSAAYFCASSLGTDHNSPLHFGNGTRLTVT.

V gene TRBV6-1 combines with J gene TRBJ1-4; 9 nucleotides align to TRBD1. Trimming at V came to 3 bases and at J to 4 bases, leaving 3 bases not matched to a gene. Germline V gives CDR1 MNHNS, CDR2 SASEGT. The CDR3 runs 15 residues. The CDR3: CASSDPGQGNEKLFF. CDR3 coding DNA: TGTGCCAGCAGTGACCCGGGACAGGGTAATGAAAAACTGTTTTTT.

This chain uses TRBV11-3 with TRBJ2-1, with TRBD1 matching over 9 bases. The CDR3 has 18 residues. Germline V gives CDR1 SGHNT, CDR2 YENEEA. J was trimmed by 7 bases and V by 2 bases; bases with no gene match: 15. DNA for the CDR3: TGTGCCAGCAGCTTATTCAGAAACACCGGGACAGGGAGAAATGAGCAGTTCTTC. It is translated as CASSLFRNTGTGRNEQFF.